This T cell receptor beta chain originates from a study of T-cell reconstitution after alpha-beta-depleted transplantation in children. This clonotype has at least ten counts. Its antigen is currently unknown. This CDR3 spans 15 amino acids. V shed 4 bases, J shed 2 bases, and the junction held 6 bases outside the gene matches. Germline V gives CDR1 SGHKS, CDR2 YYEKEE (reference sequence). Unique molecular identifiers were incorporated when the TCRbeta library was constructed. From the PCR reads, TCRdb called clonotypes with MiXCR, one entry per CDR3 protein. The table records fewer than 4,500 distinct CDR3 sequences, about an eighth of them present only once. Study results and caveats: After transplant, high TCRbeta diversity at day 60 in some patients arose from surviving recipient T cells and thymic progenitors. Several hundred rapidly expanded clones from non-depleted graft cells reportedly supplied alpha-beta T cells about two months post-transplant.

This chain uses TRBV5-5 with TRBJ2-5; 9 bases are shared with TRBD2. The material sequenced was PBMCs, mostly from graft donor cells, taken 60 days after TCRalphabeta/CD19-depleted stem cell transplant. This TCR was recovered from a male patient between 2 and 10 years old who had a stem cell transplant for acute lymphoblastic leukemia, so the T cells may come from the graft donor. The CDR3 is CASSRAGGRQETQYF. The CDR3 nucleotides read TGTGCCAGCAGCCGAGCGGGGGGAAGGCAAGAGACCCAGTACTTC.